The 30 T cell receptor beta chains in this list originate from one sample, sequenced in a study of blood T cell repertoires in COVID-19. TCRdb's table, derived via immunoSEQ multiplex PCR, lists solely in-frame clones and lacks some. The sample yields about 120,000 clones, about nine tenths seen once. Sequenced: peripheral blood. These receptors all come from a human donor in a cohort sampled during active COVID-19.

DNA for the CDR3: TGTGCCAGCACTGACGGGGGGGCGTATGAGCAGTTCTTC. This sequence encodes CASTDGGAYEQFF. The V gene is TRBV5-4, the J gene TRBJ2-1; the match to TRBD2 covers 8 bases. Germline values: CDR1 SGHNT, CDR2 YYREEE (reference sequence). This CDR3 is built from 13 residues. The ends lost 6 bases at V and 8 bases at J; junction bases unmatched: 7.

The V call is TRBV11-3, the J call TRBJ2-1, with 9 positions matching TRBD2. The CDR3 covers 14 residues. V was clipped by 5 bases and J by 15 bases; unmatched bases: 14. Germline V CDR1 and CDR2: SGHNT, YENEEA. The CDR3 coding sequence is TGTGCCAGCAGCCCATTTCGGCGGGAGGGCCGGCGGTTCTTC. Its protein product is CASSPFRREGRRFF.

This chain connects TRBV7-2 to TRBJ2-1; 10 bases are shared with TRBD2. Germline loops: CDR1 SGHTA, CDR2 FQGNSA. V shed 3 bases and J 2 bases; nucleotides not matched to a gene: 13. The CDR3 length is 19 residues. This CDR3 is CASSLRGAGGPWAYNEQFF. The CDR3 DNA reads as TGTGCCAGCAGCTTGAGGGGAGCGGGGGGGCCCTGGGCCTACAATGAGCAGTTCTTC.

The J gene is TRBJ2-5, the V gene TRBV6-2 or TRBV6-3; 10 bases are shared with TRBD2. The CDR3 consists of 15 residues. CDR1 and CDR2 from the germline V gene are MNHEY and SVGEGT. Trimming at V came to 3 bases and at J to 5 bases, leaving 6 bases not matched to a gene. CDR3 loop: CASSYTGTSVETQYF. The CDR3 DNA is TGTGCCAGCAGTTATACCGGGACTAGCGTTGAGACCCAGTACTTC.

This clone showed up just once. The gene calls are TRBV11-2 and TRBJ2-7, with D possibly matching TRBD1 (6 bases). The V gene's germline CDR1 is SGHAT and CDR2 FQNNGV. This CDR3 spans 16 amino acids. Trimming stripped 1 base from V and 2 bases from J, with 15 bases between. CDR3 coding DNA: TGTGCCAGCAGCTTAGCAGCAGGGGCCGATCCCTACGAGCAGTACTTC. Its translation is CASSLAAGADPYEQYF.

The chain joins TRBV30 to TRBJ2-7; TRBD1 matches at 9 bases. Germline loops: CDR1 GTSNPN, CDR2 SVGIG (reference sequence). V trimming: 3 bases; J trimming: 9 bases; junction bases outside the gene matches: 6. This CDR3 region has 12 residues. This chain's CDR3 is CAWRSGTGTQYF. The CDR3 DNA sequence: TGTGCCTGGAGATCGGGGACAGGGACGCAGTACTTC.

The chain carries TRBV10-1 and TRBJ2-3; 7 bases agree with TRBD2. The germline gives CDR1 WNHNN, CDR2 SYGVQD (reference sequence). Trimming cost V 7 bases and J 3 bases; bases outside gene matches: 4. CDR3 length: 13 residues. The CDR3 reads CASKASGTDTQYF. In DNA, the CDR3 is TGCGCCAGCAAGGCTAGCGGAACAGATACGCAGTATTTT.

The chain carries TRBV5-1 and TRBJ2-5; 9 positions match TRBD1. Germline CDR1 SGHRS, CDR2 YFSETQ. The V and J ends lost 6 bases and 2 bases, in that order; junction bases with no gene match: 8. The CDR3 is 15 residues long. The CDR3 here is CASKPPDRGQETQYF. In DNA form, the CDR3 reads TGCGCCAGCAAACCCCCCGACAGGGGGCAAGAGACCCAGTACTTC. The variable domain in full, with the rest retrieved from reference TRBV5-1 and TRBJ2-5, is KAGVTQTPRYLIKTRGQQVTLSCSPISGHRSVSWYQQTPGQGLQFLFEYFSETQRNKGNFPGRFSGRQFSNSRSEMNVSTLELGDSALYLCASKPPDRGQETQYFGPGTRLLVL.

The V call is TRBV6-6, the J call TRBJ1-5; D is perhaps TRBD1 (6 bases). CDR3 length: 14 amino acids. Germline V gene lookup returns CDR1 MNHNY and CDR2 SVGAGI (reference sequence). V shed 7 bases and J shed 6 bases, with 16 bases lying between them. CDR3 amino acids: CASTLTGLGQPQHF. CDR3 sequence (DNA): TGTGCCAGCACCTTAACAGGGCTGGGTCAGCCCCAGCATTTT.

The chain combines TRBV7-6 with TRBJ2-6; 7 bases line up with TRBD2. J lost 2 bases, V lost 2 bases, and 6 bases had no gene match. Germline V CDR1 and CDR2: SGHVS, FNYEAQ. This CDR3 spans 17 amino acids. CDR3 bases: TGTGCCAGCAGCTTACGCAGGGAGGGGACTGGGGCCAACGTCCTGACTTTC. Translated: CASSLRREGTGANVLTF.

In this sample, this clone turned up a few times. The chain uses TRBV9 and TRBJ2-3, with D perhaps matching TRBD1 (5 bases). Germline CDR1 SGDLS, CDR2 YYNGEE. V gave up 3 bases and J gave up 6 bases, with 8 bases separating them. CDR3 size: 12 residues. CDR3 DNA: TGTGCCAGCAGCGGTTGGGGCGATACGCAGTATTTT. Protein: CASSGWGDTQYF.

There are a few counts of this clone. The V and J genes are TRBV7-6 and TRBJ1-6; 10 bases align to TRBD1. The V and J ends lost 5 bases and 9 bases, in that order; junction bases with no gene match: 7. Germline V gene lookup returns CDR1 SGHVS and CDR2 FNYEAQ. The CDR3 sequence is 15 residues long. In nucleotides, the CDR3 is TGTGCCAGCAGCCCCGGGACAGGGGTGATTTCACCCCTCCACTTT. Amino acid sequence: CASSPGTGVISPLHF.

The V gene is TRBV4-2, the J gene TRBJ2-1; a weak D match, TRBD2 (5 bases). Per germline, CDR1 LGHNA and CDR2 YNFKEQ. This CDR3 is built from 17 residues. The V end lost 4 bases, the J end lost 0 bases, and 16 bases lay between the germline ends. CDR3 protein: CASSLGPSGGSYNEQFF. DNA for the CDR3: TGTGCCAGCAGCCTCGGCCCCAGCGGAGGCTCCTACAATGAGCAGTTCTTC.

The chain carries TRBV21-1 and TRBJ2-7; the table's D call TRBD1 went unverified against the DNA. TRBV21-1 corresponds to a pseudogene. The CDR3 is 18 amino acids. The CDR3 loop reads CASSKSHRRGDHSYEQYF. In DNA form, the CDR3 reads TGTGCCAGCAGCAAATCCCACAGAAGGGGCGATCACTCCTACGAGCAGTACTTC.

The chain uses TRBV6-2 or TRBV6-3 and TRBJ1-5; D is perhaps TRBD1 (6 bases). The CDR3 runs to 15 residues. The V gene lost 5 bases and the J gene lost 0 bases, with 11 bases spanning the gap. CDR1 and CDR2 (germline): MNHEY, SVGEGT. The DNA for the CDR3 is TGTGCCAGCAGTCCAACAGGGCATAGCAATCAGCCCCAGCATTTT. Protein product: CASSPTGHSNQPQHF.

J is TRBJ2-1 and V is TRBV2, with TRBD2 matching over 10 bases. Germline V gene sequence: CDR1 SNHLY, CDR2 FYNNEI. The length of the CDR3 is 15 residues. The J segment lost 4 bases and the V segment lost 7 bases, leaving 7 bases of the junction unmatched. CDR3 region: CASNAGTSVYNEQFF. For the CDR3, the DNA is TGTGCCAGCAATGCCGGGACTAGCGTATACAATGAGCAGTTCTTC.

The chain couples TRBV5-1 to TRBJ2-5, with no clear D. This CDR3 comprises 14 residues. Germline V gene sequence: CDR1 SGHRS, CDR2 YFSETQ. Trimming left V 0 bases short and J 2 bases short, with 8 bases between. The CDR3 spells CASSLGQRQETQYF. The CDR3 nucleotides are TGCGCCAGCAGCTTGGGGCAGCGACAAGAGACCCAGTACTTC.

The CDR3 loop reads CASSLGVTDFMNTEAFF. DNA of the CDR3: TGCGCCAGCAGCTTGGGGGTGACTGATTTTATGAACACTGAAGCTTTCTTT. J is TRBJ1-1 and V is TRBV5-1; D is ambiguous. Germline loops: CDR1 SGHRS, CDR2 YFSETQ. V dropped 0 bases and J dropped 0 bases, with 15 bases sitting between them. CDR3 size: 17 residues.

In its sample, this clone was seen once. CDR3 sequence (DNA): TGCGCCAGCAGCAACGTACGGGGGGCACGGAGCAATGAGCAGTTCTTC. It is translated as CASSNVRGARSNEQFF. J is TRBJ2-1 and V is TRBV4-1; a possible D gene is TRBD2 (7 bases). The CDR3 has 16 amino acids. Trimming removed 5 bases at V and 6 bases at J, with 20 bases between. CDR1 is MGHRA and CDR2 is YSYEKL in the germline V gene.

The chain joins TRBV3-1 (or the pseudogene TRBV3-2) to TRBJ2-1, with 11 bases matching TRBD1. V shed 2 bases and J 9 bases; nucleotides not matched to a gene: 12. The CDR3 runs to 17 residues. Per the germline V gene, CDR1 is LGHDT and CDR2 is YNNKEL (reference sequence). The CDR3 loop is CASSQWSPGQGAREQFF. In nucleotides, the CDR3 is TGTGCCAGCAGCCAATGGTCTCCCGGACAGGGGGCGCGTGAGCAGTTCTTC.

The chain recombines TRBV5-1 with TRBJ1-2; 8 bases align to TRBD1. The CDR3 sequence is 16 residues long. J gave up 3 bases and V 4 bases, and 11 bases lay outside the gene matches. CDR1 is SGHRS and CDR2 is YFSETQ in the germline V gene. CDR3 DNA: TGCGCCAGCAGCCTATCAGGGGGCTCAGGCGACTATGGCTACACCTTC. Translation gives CASSLSGGSGDYGYTF.

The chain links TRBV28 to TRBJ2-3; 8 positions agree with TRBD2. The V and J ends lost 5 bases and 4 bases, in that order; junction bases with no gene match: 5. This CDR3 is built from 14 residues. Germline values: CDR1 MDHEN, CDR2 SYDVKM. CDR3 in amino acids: CASSEGLVPDTQYF. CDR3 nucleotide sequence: TGTGCCAGCAGTGAGGGACTAGTTCCAGATACGCAGTATTTT.

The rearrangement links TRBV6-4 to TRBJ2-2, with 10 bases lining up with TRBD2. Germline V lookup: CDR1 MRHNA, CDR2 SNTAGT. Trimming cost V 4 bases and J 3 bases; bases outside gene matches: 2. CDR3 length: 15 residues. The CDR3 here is CASSGGTSDTGELFF. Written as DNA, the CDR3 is TGTGCCAGCAGTGGAGGGACTAGCGACACCGGGGAGCTGTTTTTT.

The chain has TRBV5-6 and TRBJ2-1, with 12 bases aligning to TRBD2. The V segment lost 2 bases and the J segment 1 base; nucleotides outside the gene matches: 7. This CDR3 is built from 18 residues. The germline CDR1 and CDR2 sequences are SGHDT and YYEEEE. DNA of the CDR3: TGTGCCAGCAGCTTCCTCGGACTAGCGGGGACATCCTACAATGAGCAGTTCTTC. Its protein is CASSFLGLAGTSYNEQFF.

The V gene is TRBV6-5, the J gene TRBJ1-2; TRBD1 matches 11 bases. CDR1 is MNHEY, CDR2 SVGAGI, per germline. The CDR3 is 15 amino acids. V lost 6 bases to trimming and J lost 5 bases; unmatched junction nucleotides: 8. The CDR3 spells CASRRPGQGGYGYTF. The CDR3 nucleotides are TGTGCCAGCAGACGACCGGGACAGGGGGGATATGGCTACACCTTC.

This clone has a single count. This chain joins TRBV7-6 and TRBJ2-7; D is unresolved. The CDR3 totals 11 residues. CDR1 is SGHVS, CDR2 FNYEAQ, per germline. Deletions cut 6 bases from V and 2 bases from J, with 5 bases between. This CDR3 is CASSSTYEQYF. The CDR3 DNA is TGTGCCAGCAGTTCTACCTACGAGCAGTACTTC.

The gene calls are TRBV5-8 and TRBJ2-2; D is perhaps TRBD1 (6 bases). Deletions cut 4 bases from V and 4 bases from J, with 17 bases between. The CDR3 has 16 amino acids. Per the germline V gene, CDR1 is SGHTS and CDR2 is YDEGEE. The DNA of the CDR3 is TGTGCCAGCAGCCAGTACAGGGCCTCTTTCACCGGGGAGCTGTTTTTT. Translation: CASSQYRASFTGELFF.

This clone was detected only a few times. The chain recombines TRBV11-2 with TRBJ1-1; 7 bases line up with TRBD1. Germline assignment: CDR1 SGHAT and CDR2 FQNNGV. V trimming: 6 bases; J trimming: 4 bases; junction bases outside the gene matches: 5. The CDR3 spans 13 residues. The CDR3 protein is CASRPRGVTEAFF. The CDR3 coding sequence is TGTGCCAGCAGGCCCAGGGGGGTCACTGAAGCTTTCTTT.

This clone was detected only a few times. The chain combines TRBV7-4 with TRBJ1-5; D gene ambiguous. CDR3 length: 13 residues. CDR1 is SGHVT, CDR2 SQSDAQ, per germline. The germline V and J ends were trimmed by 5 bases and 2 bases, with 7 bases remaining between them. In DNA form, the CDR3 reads TGTGCCAGCAGCCCGCAGTGCAATCAGCCCCAGCATTTT. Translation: CASSPQCNQPQHF.

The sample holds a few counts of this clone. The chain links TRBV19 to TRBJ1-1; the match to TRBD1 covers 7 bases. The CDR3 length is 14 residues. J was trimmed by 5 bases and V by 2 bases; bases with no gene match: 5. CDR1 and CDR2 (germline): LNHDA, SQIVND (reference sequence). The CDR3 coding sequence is TGTGCCAGTAGTATAACAGGGGCTGGGACTGAAGCTTTCTTT. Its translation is CASSITGAGTEAFF.